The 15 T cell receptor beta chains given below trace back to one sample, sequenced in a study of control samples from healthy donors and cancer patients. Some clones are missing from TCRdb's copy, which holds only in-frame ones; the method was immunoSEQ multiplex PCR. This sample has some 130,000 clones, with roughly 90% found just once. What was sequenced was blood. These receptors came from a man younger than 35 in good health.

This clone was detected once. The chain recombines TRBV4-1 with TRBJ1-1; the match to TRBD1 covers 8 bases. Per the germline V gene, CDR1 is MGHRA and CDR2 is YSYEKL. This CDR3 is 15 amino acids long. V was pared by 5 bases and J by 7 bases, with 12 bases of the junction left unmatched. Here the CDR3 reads CASSARQGNDNEAFF. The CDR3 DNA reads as TGCGCCAGCAGCGCACGACAGGGGAATGATAATGAAGCTTTCTTT.

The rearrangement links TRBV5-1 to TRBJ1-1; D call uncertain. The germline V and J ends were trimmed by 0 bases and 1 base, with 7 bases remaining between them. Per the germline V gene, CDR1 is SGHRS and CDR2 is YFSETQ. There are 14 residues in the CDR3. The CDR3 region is CASSLVQENTEAFF. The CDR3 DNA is TGCGCCAGCAGCTTGGTGCAGGAGAACACTGAAGCTTTCTTT.

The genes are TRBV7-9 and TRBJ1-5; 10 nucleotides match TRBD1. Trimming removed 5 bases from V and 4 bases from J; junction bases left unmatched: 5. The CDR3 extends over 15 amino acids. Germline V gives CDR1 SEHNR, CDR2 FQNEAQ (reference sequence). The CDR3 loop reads CASSARQGANQPQHF. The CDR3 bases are TGTGCCAGCAGCGCGAGACAGGGGGCTAATCAGCCCCAGCATTTT.

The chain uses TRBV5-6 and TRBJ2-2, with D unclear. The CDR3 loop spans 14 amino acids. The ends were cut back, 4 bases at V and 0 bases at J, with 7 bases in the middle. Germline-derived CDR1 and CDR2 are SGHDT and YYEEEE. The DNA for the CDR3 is TGTGCCAGCAGCACAGTTGCGAACACCGGGGAGCTGTTTTTT. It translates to CASSTVANTGELFF. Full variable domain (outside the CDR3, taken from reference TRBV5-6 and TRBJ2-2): DAGVTQSPTHLIKTRGQQVTLRCSPKSGHDTVSWYQQALGQGPQFIFQYYEEEERQRGNFPDRFSGHQFPNYSSELNVNALLLGDSALYLCASSTVANTGELFFGEGSRLTVL.

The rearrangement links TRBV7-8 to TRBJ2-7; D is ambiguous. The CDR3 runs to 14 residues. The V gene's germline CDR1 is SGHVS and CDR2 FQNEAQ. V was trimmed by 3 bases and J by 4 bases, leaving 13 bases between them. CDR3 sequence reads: CASSLRASVYEQYV. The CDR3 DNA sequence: TGTGCCAGCAGCTTGCGAGCCTCCGTTTACGAGCAGTACGTC.

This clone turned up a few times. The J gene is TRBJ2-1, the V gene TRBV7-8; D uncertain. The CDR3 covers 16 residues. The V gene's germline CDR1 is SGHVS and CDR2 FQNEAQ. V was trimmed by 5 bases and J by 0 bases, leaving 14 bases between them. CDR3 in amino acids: CASSAFQVSSYNEQFF. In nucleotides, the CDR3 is TGTGCCAGCAGCGCATTCCAGGTTAGCTCCTACAATGAGCAGTTCTTC.

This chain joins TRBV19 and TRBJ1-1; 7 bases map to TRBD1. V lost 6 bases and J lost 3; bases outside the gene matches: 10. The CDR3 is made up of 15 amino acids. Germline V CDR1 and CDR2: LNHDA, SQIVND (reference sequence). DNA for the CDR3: TGTGCCAGTAGCTTTCAGGGGGGTAGGGACACTGAAGCTTTCTTT. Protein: CASSFQGGRDTEAFF.

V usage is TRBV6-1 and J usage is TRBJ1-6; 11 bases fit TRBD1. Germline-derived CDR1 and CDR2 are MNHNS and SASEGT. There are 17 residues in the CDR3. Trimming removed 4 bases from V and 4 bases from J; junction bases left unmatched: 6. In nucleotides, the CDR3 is TGTGCCAGCAGTGCACAGGACAGGGGGCCTTATAATTCACCCCTCCACTTT. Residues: CASSAQDRGPYNSPLHF.

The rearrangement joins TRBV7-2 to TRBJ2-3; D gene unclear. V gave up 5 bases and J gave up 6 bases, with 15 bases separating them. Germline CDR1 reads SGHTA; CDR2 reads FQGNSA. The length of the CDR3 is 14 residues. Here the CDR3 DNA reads TGTGCCAGCAGCCGCCCGCCCGGAGCTGATACGCAGTATTTT. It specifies CASSRPPGADTQYF. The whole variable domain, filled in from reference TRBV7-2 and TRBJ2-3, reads GAGVSQSPSNKVTEKGKDVELRCDPISGHTALYWYRQSLGQGLEFLIYFQGNSAPDKSGLPSDRFSAERTGGSVSTLTIQRTQQEDSAVYLCASSRPPGADTQYFGPGTRLTVL.

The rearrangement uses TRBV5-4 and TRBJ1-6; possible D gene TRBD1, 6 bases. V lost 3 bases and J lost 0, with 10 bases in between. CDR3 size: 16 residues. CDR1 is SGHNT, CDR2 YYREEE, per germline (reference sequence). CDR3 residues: CASSSGQSSYNSPLHF. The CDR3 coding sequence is TGTGCCAGCAGCTCCGGACAGAGCTCCTATAATTCACCCCTCCACTTT.

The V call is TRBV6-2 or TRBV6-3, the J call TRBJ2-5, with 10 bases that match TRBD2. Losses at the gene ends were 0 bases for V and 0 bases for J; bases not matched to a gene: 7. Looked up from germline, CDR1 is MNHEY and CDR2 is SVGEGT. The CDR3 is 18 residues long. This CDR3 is CASSYSLIAGGHQETQYF. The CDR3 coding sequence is TGTGCCAGCAGTTACTCCCTCATAGCGGGGGGACACCAAGAGACCCAGTACTTC.

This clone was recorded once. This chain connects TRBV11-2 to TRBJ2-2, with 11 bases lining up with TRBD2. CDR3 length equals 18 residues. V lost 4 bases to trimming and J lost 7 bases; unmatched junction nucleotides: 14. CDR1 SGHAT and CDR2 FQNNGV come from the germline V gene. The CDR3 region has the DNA TGTGCCAGCAGCTCCTATTGGCGTCTAGCGGGAGGAAACGGGGAGCTGTTTTTT. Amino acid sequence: CASSSYWRLAGGNGELFF.

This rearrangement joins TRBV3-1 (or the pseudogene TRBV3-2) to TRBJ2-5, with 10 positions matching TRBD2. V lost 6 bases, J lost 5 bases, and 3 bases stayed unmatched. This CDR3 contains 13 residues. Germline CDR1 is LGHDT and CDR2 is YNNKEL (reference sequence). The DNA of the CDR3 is TGTGCCAGCAGAGAGACTAGCGGGGAGACCCAGTACTTC. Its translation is CASRETSGETQYF.

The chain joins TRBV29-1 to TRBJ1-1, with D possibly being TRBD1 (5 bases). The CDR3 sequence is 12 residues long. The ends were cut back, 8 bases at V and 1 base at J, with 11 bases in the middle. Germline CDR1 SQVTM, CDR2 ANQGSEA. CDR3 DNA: TGCAGCATAAATGGGGGGAACACTGAAGCTTTCTTT. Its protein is CSINGGNTEAFF.

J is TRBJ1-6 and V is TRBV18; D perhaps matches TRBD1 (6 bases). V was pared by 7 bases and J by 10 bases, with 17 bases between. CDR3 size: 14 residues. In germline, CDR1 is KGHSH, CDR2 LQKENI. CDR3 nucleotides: TGTGCCAGCTTACTAGGGGGAGACGGCTCACCCCTCCACTTT. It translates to CASLLGGDGSPLHF.